This T cell receptor (beta chain) derives from a study of T cells in Graves' hyperthyroidism and ophthalmopathy. Study background: Once the initial diagnosis was made, peripheral blood was obtained before any treatment.

RNA transcripts gave rise to amplified TCR beta CDR3 regions. HTBI primers drove first-round RT-PCR of the TCR CDR3. A single record per CDR3 protein comes from TCRdb applying MiXCR to the multiplex PCR reads. The table records 600,000 to 750,000 distinct CDR3 sequences, 15% to 20% of them present only once. This clonotype was seen many times. Germline V lookup: CDR1 SGHRS, CDR2 YFSETQ. CDR3 size: 14 residues. Trimming cost V 4 bases and J 2 bases; bases outside gene matches: 3. This receptor was identified in a man aged 50 to 60 with Graves' hyperthyroidism. The chain joins TRBV5-1 to TRBJ2-3, with 8 bases identical to TRBD1. Sequencing was performed on blood. The CDR3 loop reads CASSPDRATDTQYF. The CDR3 DNA sequence: TGCGCCAGCAGCCCGGACAGGGCCACAGATACGCAGTATTTT.